This T cell receptor (beta chain) was found in a study of cytomegalovirus exposure and HLA in healthy donors. The CDR3 is 15 amino acids. Germline CDR1 SGHTS, CDR2 YDEGEE. V shed 3 bases, J shed 6 bases, and the junction held 9 bases outside the gene matches. The donors, nominally healthy at sampling, likely had unrecorded immune exposures. This clone was observed once. PCR used 60 Vbeta primers and 13 Jbeta primers. Method: immunoSEQ multiplex PCR; TCRdb's copy keeps in-frame clones and lacks some. Here the sample spans 150,000 to 200,000 clones, under 85% being singletons. This sequence originates from a human donor in good health. The chain recombines TRBV5-8 with TRBJ2-3; 8 bases agree with TRBD1. Sequencing was done on a sample of PBMCs. CDR3 loop: CASSSQGARGDTQYF. The CDR3 nucleotides read TGTGCCAGCAGCTCGCAGGGGGCCCGGGGGGATACGCAGTATTTT.